This T cell receptor (beta chain) emerged from a study of T cells in Graves' hyperthyroidism and ophthalmopathy. Whole-study results and caveats: Before onset, ophthalmopathy was predicted by the model a median roughly six months earlier. The blood repertoire included most of the expanded thyroid clonotypes above 0.001.

This CDR3 is built from 16 residues. The trim removed 7 bases at V and 0 bases at J, leaving 5 bases unmatched. Germline CDR1 and CDR2: SGHTA and FQGNSA. The source material, RNA transcripts, was used to amplify TCR beta CDR3 regions. With the HTBI primer set, the TCR CDR3 went through a first round of RT-PCR. Each CDR3 protein is one row after TCRdb ran MiXCR on the multiplex PCR reads. The profile shows approximately 300,000 distinct CDR3 sequences, over 15% of them singletons. A note on this clonotype: Its antigen remains unidentified.

The chain joins TRBV7-2 to TRBJ2-3, with TRBD2 matching 12 bases. The TCR comes from a woman aged 55-69 years with Graves' ophthalmopathy. Input material: blood. DNA for the CDR3: TGTGCCAGCACCAACGGACTAGCGGGAAGCACAGATACGCAGTATTTT. It encodes CASTNGLAGSTDTQYF. The full variable domain, completed using reference TRBV7-2 and TRBJ2-3, is GAGVSQSPSNKVTEKGKDVELRCDPISGHTALYWYRQSLGQGLEFLIYFQGNSAPDKSGLPSDRFSAERTGGSVSTLTIQRTQQEDSAVYLCASTNGLAGSTDTQYFGPGTRLTVL.